This entry features one TCR beta chain sequence. Its antigen target is currently unknown. One base away there is no much larger clone; base qualities are not given. The data stem from a study of cytomegalovirus exposure and HLA in healthy donors (dated by TCRdb to about 2017). About the full investigation: According to an earlier analysis of several hundred of the donors, about 179 million T cells yielded 100 million or so unique TCR beta sequences and 276 Gb of sequence data. Typing coverage differed by locus: A, B, C, DRB1 and DQB1 were typed in about 629-640 donors, DQA1 in 500 to 550, DPA1 in around 600, and DPB1 in 400 to 480. Alongside the repertoire data, information on donor age, sex, ethnicity and CMV serostatus was compiled. High-throughput TCR immunosequencing, statistical association of individual TCRs with disease status, and machine learning were combined to predict cytomegalovirus infection status. Roughly 5 DR-DQ haplotypes were handled as single units for association and clustering, since linkage in the cohort was strong. All discovery cohort repertoires had been generated using a single sequencing platform. The study used immunosequencing to profile the T cell repertoires of 666 subjects and linked those repertoires to cytomegalovirus serostatus. HLA typing included class I and class II loci at four-digit resolution. Around 330 gigabases of sequencing data and around 88 million unique TCR sequences made up an early release that covered several hundred HLA-typed donors. Of the approximately 400 genotyped donors, approximately 80% fell in the genetic ancestry cluster associated with self-reported Caucasian donors. A separate validation cohort of approximately 120 different subjects was used in addition to the roughly 670-subject first cohort. A later analysis re-analyzed previously published TCR beta repertoires from 650 to 800 donors and added high-resolution HLA genotyping to study TCR occurrence patterns. In a later genetic analysis, genome-wide SNP genotypes for about 65% of the roughly 670 donors were used, and that subset was treated as a discovery cohort. The later analysis used no new phenotypic data to find candidate immune exposures, relying instead on TCR beta sequences and their occurrence across donors. An earlier analysis of some 500 of the donors used high-throughput TCR beta sequencing to judge whether each TCR beta V gene segment behaved as functional or pseudogenic. The study was designed to test whether signatures of past pathogen exposure could be identified by cataloging public T cell receptors. Across about 380 genotyped donors of the cohort, an average of roughly 200,000 unique TCR beta nucleotide sequences per donor were sequenced, and roughly a sixth of those sequences were non-productive. Beyond this particular receptor, the publication reports: According to a later genetic analysis, donors in an Asian-associated ancestry cluster had fewer N-insertions in productive TCRs than the approximately 700-donor mean. A total of around 150 TCR beta chains were listed by the study as associated with cytomegalovirus. The presence/absence analyses assumed that sequencing depth was roughly uniform across donors, and that assumption may not be true. In both the original and validation cohorts, the classifier was reported to diagnose cytomegalovirus status with high specificity and sensitivity. A cluster of highly shared sequence variants was judged likely to represent a technical artifact of the sequencing pipeline. In a later analysis, the rate of TCR association differed among HLA loci, with DRB1 alleles having the most associated TCRs and HLA-C alleles having the fewest. Correlated functional status among segregating V segments might be attributable to linkage disequilibrium, but an unknown experimental factor could not be ruled out. Because HLA typing was missing for some donors at each locus, association tests included only the typed subset. An earlier analysis of approximately 530 of the donors showed that most TCR beta V segments appeared in productive rearrangements either about 90% or about 30% of the time, which broadly matched IMGT annotations. A later analysis found that most CMV-associated TCR beta chains appeared HLA-restricted, with HLA associations seemingly driven largely by CMV exposure. According to a later analysis, parvovirus B19, influenza, CMV and Epstein-Barr virus appeared linked to several top co-occurrence clusters. It was suggested by the authors that the approach could potentially be generalized to other disease states and immunological phenotypes. When HLA alleles, especially DR and DQ, strongly co-occurred, TCR associations were difficult to assign to individual alleles. V-gene and J-gene trimming of TCR beta chains was associated with a missense DCLRE1C variant in a later genetic analysis, and the association was replicated in an independent cohort. In vitro tests confirmed that a few of the cytomegalovirus-associated TCR beta chains recognize cytomegalovirus antigens. Because counts were too low, seventeen rarely observed V segments, including chromosome 9 orphons, were excluded from the earlier analysis of 587 of the donors. A further reported finding was that TCR beta sequences accurately predicted the HLA-A and HLA-B alleles for most subjects in the first cohort. Most TCR sequences were observed very rarely across donors, whereas some public TCRs were present in many individuals. In a later analysis, 16,951 TCR beta sequences were associated with specific HLA alleles at a false discovery rate of 0.05. The cohort was sequenced for TCR beta chains only, and without alpha or paired-chain data the features that could be detected were limited. In a later analysis, HLA-associated TCR beta chains were found to be more clonally expanded and to have lower generation probabilities than equally common non-associated chains. Some IMGT-functional V segments, including TRBV6-2 and TRBV6-3, could not be told apart with the 87-base-pair reads, so those segments were excluded. The only immune exposure information available for the cohort was CMV serostatus.

From the cysteine through the phenylalanine, the CDR3 covers 14 amino acids. The only DNA kept is the CDR3, 42 bases in frame from the first base. From the germline V gene, CDR1 is SNHLY and CDR2 is FYNNEI. The junction carries 9 bases between V and J, which are trimmed by 4 bases and 0 bases respectively. The cohort was made up of 666 healthy bone marrow donors. At the time of sampling, every cohort member was nominally healthy, though immune exposures that went unrecorded were likely present. The donor was CMV seronegative and was included in the group of 352 seronegative cohort members. Every donor gave a peripheral blood sample, and the peripheral blood mononuclear cells from that sample were used for TCR beta sequencing. Genomic DNA was extracted from the blood cell samples with the Qiagen DNeasy Blood Extraction Kit. The library relied on the immunoSEQ multiplex PCR assay. For the multiplex PCR, a mixture combining 60 forward primers for TCR Vbeta segments and 13 reverse primers for TCR Jbeta segments was used. A multiplex PCR assay on genomic DNA amplified the CDR3 region of rearranged TCR beta genes. On the Illumina HiSeq System, the amplified TCR beta libraries were sequenced as 87-base-pair reads. Per the source publication's procedure: A later analysis counted about 80 million unique TCR beta chains across the 690 or so repertoires, and about 10 million of these chains were shared by at least two donors. To remove PCR and sequencing errors, raw reads were error-corrected and collapsed into unique sequences using a nearest-neighbor algorithm that merged closely related sequences. Alignment of CDR3 sequences to IMGT reference sequences was used to assign V, D and J gene segments. Each retained sequence needed at least a six-nucleotide match to both a V gene segment and a J gene segment. A rearrangement was called productive if the CDR3 had no stop codons and remained in frame with V and J, and every other rearrangement was called non-productive. Following IMGT convention, CDR3 was defined as the stretch from the second conserved V-encoded cysteine to the conserved J-encoded phenylalanine. The earlier analysis of approximately 590 of the donors excluded any sequence lacking an unambiguous match to a single V gene segment. An earlier analysis of a few hundred of the donors called V segments functional above 56.7% productive rearrangements and segregating when the between-donor standard deviation exceeded 5%. A statistical classification framework was built to diagnose cytomegalovirus status from the catalog of TCR beta chain sequences. In a later analysis, V and J genes were assigned by comparing TCR nucleotide sequences against IMGT/GENE-DB human TR gene sequences. A later analysis assigned CDR3 sequences and most-parsimonious VDJ recombination scenarios with the TCRdist pipeline. In a later analysis, each TCR beta chain was defined by its CDR3 amino acid sequence together with its V-gene family, and reads lacking a unique V-gene family were excluded. As a way to deal with suspected cross-contamination and a sequencing artifact, a later analysis dropped hundreds of nucleotide sequences that were highly shared and had low generation probability. In a later analysis, a clonal expansion index was calculated for each public chain from normalized within-repertoire ranks of inferred template counts. A later analysis computed generation probabilities with a VDJ recombination model fitted to out-of-frame rearrangements, and checked the results against IGoR. In a later analysis, TCR-TCR, TCR-HLA and TCR-CMV co-occurrence was scored with hypergeometric tests, and a repertoire-size bias correction was applied to TCR pairs. A later analysis estimated false discovery rates by permuting HLA or CMV assignments 20 times. In a later analysis, co-occurring TCRs were grouped using DBSCAN, with TCRdist sequence similarity added in when clustering inside HLA-allele-positive subsets. Repertoires with fewer than 30,000 or more than 120,000 public chains were left out of co-occurrence clustering, as were about 5 repertoires with anomalous nucleotide sharing. TCRdb mirrors the immuneACCESS table, restricted to in-frame sequences. Some clones are absent from its copies; in checked studies, under half trace to an unresolved V gene, and the reason for the others is unknown. V, J and clone size are those of that table, while D and trimming were read from the DNA. This sample gives around 130,000 clones in total; 79% of them show up just once. Clones ranked in the top ten supply about 2% of the sample.

The rearranged segments are TRBV2 and TRBJ1-1; possibly the D gene is TRBD1, per 6 matching bases. The sequenced material came from PBMCs. This receptor was taken from a man in his late teens or twenties in good health and CMV-seronegative. The CDR3 in this case is CASSVTGLNTEAFF. Here is the DNA: TGTGCCAGCAGTGTCACAGGGCTGAACACTGAAGCTTTCTTT.